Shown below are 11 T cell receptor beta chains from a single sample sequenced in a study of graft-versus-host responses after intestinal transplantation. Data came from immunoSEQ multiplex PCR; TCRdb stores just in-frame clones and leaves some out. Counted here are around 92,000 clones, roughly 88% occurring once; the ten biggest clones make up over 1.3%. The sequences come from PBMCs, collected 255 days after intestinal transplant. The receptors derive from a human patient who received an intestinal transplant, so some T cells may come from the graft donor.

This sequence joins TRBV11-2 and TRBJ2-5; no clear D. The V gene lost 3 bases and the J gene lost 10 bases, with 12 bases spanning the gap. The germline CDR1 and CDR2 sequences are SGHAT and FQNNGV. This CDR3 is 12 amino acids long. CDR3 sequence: CASSFLLGVQYF. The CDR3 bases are TGTGCCAGCAGCTTTCTTCTTGGCGTCCAGTACTTC. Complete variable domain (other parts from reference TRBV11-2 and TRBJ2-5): EAGVAQSPRYKIIEKRQSVAFWCNPISGHATLYWYQQILGQGPKLLIQFQNNGVVDDSQLPKDRFSAERLKGVDSTLKIQPAKLEDSAVYLCASSFLLGVQYFGPGTRLLVL.

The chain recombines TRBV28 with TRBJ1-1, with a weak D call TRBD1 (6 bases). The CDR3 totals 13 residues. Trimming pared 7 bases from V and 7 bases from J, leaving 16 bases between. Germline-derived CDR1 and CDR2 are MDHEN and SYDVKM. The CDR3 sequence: CASTLDSKDEAFF. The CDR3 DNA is TGTGCCAGCACCCTGGACAGCAAAGATGAAGCTTTCTTT.

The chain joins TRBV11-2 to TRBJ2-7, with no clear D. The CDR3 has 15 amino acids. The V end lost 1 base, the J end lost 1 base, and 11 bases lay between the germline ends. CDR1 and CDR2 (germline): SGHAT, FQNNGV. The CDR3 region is CASSLGVVGSYEQYF. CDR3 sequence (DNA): TGTGCCAGCAGCTTAGGGGTAGTCGGTTCCTACGAGCAGTACTTC.

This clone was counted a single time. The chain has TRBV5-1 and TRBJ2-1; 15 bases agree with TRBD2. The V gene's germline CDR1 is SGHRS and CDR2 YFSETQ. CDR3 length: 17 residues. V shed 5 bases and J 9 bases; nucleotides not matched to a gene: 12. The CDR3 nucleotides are TGCGCCAGCAGACGGACTAGCGGGGGGGCAGCCGCGGGTGAGCAGTTCTTC. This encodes CASRRTSGGAAAGEQFF. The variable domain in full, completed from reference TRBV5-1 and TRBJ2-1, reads KAGVTQTPRYLIKTRGQQVTLSCSPISGHRSVSWYQQTPGQGLQFLFEYFSETQRNKGNFPGRFSGRQFSNSRSEMNVSTLELGDSALYLCASRRTSGGAAAGEQFFGPGTRLTVL.

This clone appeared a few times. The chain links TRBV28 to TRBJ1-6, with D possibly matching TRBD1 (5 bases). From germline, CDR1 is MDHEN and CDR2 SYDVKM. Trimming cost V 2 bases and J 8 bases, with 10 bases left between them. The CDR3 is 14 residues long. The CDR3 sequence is CASSLGGGYSPLHF. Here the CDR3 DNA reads TGTGCCAGCAGTTTAGGGGGGGGTTATTCACCCCTCCACTTT.

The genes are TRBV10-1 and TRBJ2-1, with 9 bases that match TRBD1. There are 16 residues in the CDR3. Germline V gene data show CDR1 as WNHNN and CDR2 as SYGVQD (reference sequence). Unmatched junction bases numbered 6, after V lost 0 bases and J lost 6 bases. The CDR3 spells CASSESRDRAINEQFF. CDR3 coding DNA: TGCGCCAGCAGTGAGTCCCGGGACAGGGCCATCAATGAGCAGTTCTTC.

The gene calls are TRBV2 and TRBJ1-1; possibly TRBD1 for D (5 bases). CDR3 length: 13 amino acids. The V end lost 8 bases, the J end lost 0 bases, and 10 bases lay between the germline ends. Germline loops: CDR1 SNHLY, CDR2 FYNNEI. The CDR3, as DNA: TGTGCCAGCGGATGGGGCCTGAACACTGAAGCTTTCTTT. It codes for CASGWGLNTEAFF.

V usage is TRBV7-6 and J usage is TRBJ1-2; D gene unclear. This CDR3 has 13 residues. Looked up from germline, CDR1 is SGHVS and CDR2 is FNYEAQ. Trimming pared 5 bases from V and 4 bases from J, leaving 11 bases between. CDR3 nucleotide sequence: TGTGCCAGCAGCCCCCAGTCCGGCTATGGCTACACCTTC. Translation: CASSPQSGYGYTF.

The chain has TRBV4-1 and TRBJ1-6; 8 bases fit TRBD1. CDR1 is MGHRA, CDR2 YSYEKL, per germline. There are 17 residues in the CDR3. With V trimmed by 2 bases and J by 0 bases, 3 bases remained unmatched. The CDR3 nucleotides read TGCGCCAGCAGCCAAAGGGACAGGAGCTCCTATAATTCACCCCTCCACTTT. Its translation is CASSQRDRSSYNSPLHF.

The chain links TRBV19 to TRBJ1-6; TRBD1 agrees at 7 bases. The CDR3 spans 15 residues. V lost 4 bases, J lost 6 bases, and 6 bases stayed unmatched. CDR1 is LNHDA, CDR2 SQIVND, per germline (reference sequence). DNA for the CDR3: TGTGCCAGTAGTACCCGGGACAGACGTAATTCACCCCTCCACTTT. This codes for CASSTRDRRNSPLHF.

The CDR3 coding sequence is TGTGCCAGCAGCTTAGACGGCTTCAATTCACCCCTCCACTTT. Translation gives CASSLDGFNSPLHF. The rearrangement links TRBV7-2 to TRBJ1-6; D unresolved. Germline-derived CDR1 and CDR2 are SGHTA and FQGNSA. Trimming took off 1 base at V and 7 bases at J, with 8 bases between the two ends. The CDR3 loop spans 14 amino acids.